This T cell receptor beta chain appears in the sequencing data of a study of shared clonotypes between healthy human individuals. Study background: A donor's plate count was three for CD4 naive and three for CD4 memory; CD8 naive had two and CD8 memory one.

Germline V CDR1 and CDR2: MDHEN, SYDVKM. The CDR3 consists of 15 residues. The germline V and J ends were trimmed by 6 bases and 5 bases, with 18 bases remaining between them. Deep was the level used in running the assay. The protocol was immunoSEQ multiplex PCR, while the TCRdb copy is restricted to in-frame clones and leaves out a portion. The sample consists of 2 million to 2.5 million clones, over 85% of them appearing once. In this sample, this clone turned up once. The TCR comes from a man aged 18 to 35 in good health. Some clones in this sample may be carry-over from other donors' samples. Sequenced: naive CD4+ T cells from PBMCs. Subset reported: CD45RA+ positively selected. The chain employs TRBV28 and TRBJ2-3, with unresolved D. CDR3 sequence: CASSRQPPWGDTQYF. The CDR3 bases are TGTGCCAGCAGCCGACAACCACCCTGGGGAGATACGCAGTATTTT. Supplemented by reference TRBV28 and TRBJ2-3, the full variable domain reads DVKVTQSSRYLVKRTGEKVFLECVQDMDHENMFWYRQDPGLGLRLIYFSYDVKMKEKGDIPEGYSVSREKKERFSLILESASTNQTSMYLCASSRQPPWGDTQYFGPGTRLTVL.